Described below is a single T cell receptor (beta chain) sequence and its context. Its specificity is unknown. MiXCR, applied by TCRdb to the RT-PCR reads, yields one record per CDR3 protein. Of hundreds of thousands of distinct CDR3 sequences in the sample, roughly 14% were seen once. These data are taken from a study of response to subunit inactivated influenza vaccine. Study-level results: Every seasonal influenza vaccination brings in few new T cells, the authors suggested.

This sequence originates from a man aged 50-60 years who received an inactivated influenza vaccine. This specimen was PBMCs from blood, taken about 14 days before vaccination.

CDR3 protein: CASSLGGTGAHNEQFF. The CDR3 coding sequence is TGCGCCAGCAGCTTGGGAGGGACAGGGGCCCACAATGAGCAGTTCTTC. The V call is TRBV5-1, the J call TRBJ2-1; 10 positions match TRBD1. The length of the CDR3 is 16 residues. CDR1 is SGHRS and CDR2 is YFSETQ in the germline V gene. The junction had 5 bases not matched to a gene; V was cut back by 0 bases and J by 5 bases.